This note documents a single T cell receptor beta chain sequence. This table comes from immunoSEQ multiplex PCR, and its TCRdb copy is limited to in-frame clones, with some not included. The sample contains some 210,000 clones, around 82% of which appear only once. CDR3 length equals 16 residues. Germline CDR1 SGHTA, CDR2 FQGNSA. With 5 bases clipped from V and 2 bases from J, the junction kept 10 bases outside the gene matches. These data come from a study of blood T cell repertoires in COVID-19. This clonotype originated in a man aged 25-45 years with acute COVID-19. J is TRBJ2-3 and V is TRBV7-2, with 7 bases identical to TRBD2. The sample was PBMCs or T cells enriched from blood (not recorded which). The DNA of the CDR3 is TGTGCCAGCAGCCCGCGCTCCCGGGGGGTCACAGATACGCAGTATTTT. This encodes CASSPRSRGVTDTQYF.